This T cell receptor beta chain was sequenced for a study of a mutant IDH1 vaccine in newly diagnosed glioma. Time point here: baseline, week 1 (first vaccination visit). Treatment specified: pre-vaccination baseline after standard-of-care therapy. In every donor, the tumor was a new WHO grade 3 or 4 IDH1-mutant, ATRX-lost astrocytoma. Trimming took off 2 bases at V and 4 bases at J, with 8 bases between the two ends. CDR1 and CDR2 from the germline V gene are SGHNT and YENEEA. This CDR3 has 14 amino acids. As for this clone: Other DNA sequences in this sample translate to the same CDR3.

Assay: immunoSEQ multiplex PCR; the TCRdb copy retains only in-frame clones and omits some. This repertoire shows 15,000 to 20,000 clones, over 95% found once; its top ten account for about 3.7%. The sequencing here drew on peripheral blood mononuclear cells (PBMCs), taken from a glioma patient treated with radiotherapy, temozolomide or both. V and J are TRBV11-3 and TRBJ2-2; unclear D gene. This sequence originates from a woman under 30 with glioma. Some clones in this sample may be carry-over from other donors' samples. Written as DNA, the CDR3 is TGTGCCAGCAGCTTAAGGGTGGGCACCGGGGAGCTGTTTTTT. Its translation is CASSLRVGTGELFF.